This entry features one T cell receptor beta chain sequence. The CDR3 runs to 13 residues. Germline V gene lookup returns CDR1 LNHDA and CDR2 SQIVND (reference sequence). These data belong to a study of human CD8 memory T cell subsets. UMI-labeled 5' RACE produced the TCR beta libraries. Reprocessing the 5' RACE reads, TCRdb reports a single entry for every CDR3 protein and omits DNA. The listing records some 7,500 distinct CDR3 sequences. The TCR originated in a human donor in good health. V is TRBV19 and J is TRBJ2-2. Input material: CD8+ T cells from PBMCs. The CDR3 protein is CASSVGVPGELFF.